A selection of T cell receptor beta chains follows, all from one sample in a study of T-cell memory formation after mild COVID-19. TCRdb re-analysed the 5' RACE reads in MiXCR, keeping a single row per CDR3 protein. Found here are fewer than 450,000 distinct CDR3 sequences, around 20% of them singletons; the top ten hold roughly an eighth. The sequencing input was PBMCs or a T cell subset sorted from them (not recorded which). Receptors originate from an adult woman who had mild COVID-19 (a few samples of this study predate the infection). Cell type and time point are not known. The CDR3 runs from the conserved cysteine through the conserved F or W. Fields, in order: V gene, CDR3 length, J gene, D gene, clone size, CDR3 protein, CDR3 DNA. A D gene is named only where the DNA matches it firmly. Clone sizes are given selectively: once, few, many, or a class where the clone is expanded.

TRBV7-3	13	TRBJ2-3	-	many	CASSFGGTDTQYF	TGTGCCAGCAGCTTCGGCGGCACAGATACGCAGTATTTT
TRBV5-1	16	TRBJ2-3	-	-	CASSGYGTPDTDTQYF	TGCGCCAGCAGCGGGTACGGGACTCCTGACACAGATACGCAGTATTTT
TRBV24-1	14	TRBJ1-1	TRBD1	-	CATRPGQSNTEAFF	TGTGCCACCAGGCCGGGACAGTCGAACACTGAAGCTTTCTTT
TRBV20-1	11	TRBJ2-1	-	few	CSAAPFNEQFF	TGCAGTGCTGCCCCCTTCAATGAGCAGTTCTTC
TRBV5-6	14	TRBJ2-7	TRBD1	few	CASSETGDAYEQYF	TGTGCCAGCAGCGAGACAGGGGATGCCTACGAGCAGTACTTC
TRBV24-1	15	TRBJ2-3	TRBD1	few	CATSDYGQGADTQYF	TGTGCCACCAGTGATTATGGACAGGGGGCAGATACGCAGTATTTT
TRBV9	15	TRBJ2-3	-	-	CASSVGVQAGDTQYF	TGTGCCAGCAGCGTAGGCGTCCAGGCTGGAGATACGCAGTATTTT
TRBV4-3	13	TRBJ2-7	-	-	CASSQERGYEQYF	TGCGCCAGCAGCCAAGAGCGCGGCTACGAGCAGTACTTC
TRBV20-1	16	TRBJ2-5	-	-	CSARGGSGASQETQYF	TGCAGTGCTAGGGGCGGCAGCGGAGCCTCCCAAGAGACCCAGTACTTC
TRBV7-6	15	TRBJ2-7	TRBD2	few	CASSLESGGIYEQYF	TGTGCCAGCAGCTTAGAGTCGGGGGGGATCTACGAGCAGTACTTC
TRBV27	13	TRBJ2-7	-	-	CASGLGFSSEQYF	TGTGCCAGCGGGTTGGGGTTTTCTAGCGAGCAGTACTTC
TRBV7-9	16	TRBJ2-5	-	few	CASSFAGTLIQETQYF	TGTGCCAGCAGCTTCGCCGGGACCCTAATCCAAGAGACCCAGTACTTC
TRBV7-6	14	TRBJ1-5	TRBD1	few	CASSLVQGYQPQHF	TGTGCCAGCAGCTTAGTACAGGGGTATCAGCCCCAGCATTTT
TRBV9	13	TRBJ1-3	-	-	CASSAGHGNTIYF	TGTGCCAGCAGCGCGGGACACGGAAACACCATATATTTT
TRBV12-3/TRBV12-4	14	TRBJ2-1	TRBD2	many	CASSLAGGFGEQFF	TGTGCCAGCAGTTTAGCGGGGGGGTTTGGGGAGCAGTTCTTC
TRBV5-1	16	TRBJ1-2	-	few	CASSRTYGGEDYGYTF	TGCGCCAGCAGCAGGACGTATGGGGGAGAGGACTATGGCTACACCTTC
TRBV7-2	14	TRBJ2-7	-	-	CASSPSAPAYEQYF	TGTGCCAGCAGCCCTAGCGCCCCCGCCTACGAGCAGTACTTC
TRBV9	16	TRBJ2-3	TRBD2	-	CASSVELAGDLDTQYF	TGTGCCAGCAGCGTAGAGCTAGCGGGAGATTTGGATACGCAGTATTTT
TRBV2	16	TRBJ1-1	TRBD1	-	CASRTDRVVGDTEAFF	TGTGCCAGCAGGACCGACAGGGTCGTAGGGGACACTGAAGCTTTCTTT
TRBV12-3/TRBV12-4	14	TRBJ1-5	-	-	CASSQTNSNQPQHF	TGTGCCAGCAGTCAGACGAATAGCAATCAGCCCCAGCATTTT
TRBV4-1	13	TRBJ1-2	-	few	CASSQVISTGYTF	TGCGCCAGCAGCCAAGTAATCTCCACTGGCTACACCTTC
TRBV19	13	TRBJ2-7	TRBD1	-	CASGRDRRDEQYF	TGTGCCAGTGGCCGGGACAGGAGGGACGAGCAGTACTTC
TRBV5-1	16	TRBJ2-1	TRBD1	-	CASSLAGQGGVDEQFF	TGCGCCAGCAGCTTGGCGGGACAGGGAGGAGTAGATGAGCAGTTCTTC
TRBV20-1	15	TRBJ1-3	-	-	CSASLGAGSGNTIYF	TGCAGTGCTAGCTTGGGGGCAGGGTCTGGAAACACCATATATTTT
TRBV24-1	16	TRBJ2-3	-	many	CATRATQGQSTDTQYF	TGTGCCACCAGGGCTACCCAGGGACAAAGCACAGATACGCAGTATTTT
TRBV7-2	14	TRBJ1-2	TRBD1	-	CASSLGQQNYGYTF	TGTGCCAGCAGCTTGGGACAGCAGAACTATGGCTACACCTTC
TRBV5-1	14	TRBJ1-5	-	-	CASSPKPPNQPQHF	TGCGCCAGCAGTCCAAAGCCCCCTAATCAGCCCCAGCATTTT
TRBV27	14	TRBJ1-1	-	-	CASSFLQGSSEAFF	TGTGCCAGCAGTTTCCTCCAGGGTAGCTCTGAAGCTTTCTTT
TRBV7-9	14	TRBJ2-4	-	-	CASSLAEGADIQYF	TGTGCCAGCAGCTTAGCCGAGGGCGCGGACATTCAGTACTTC
TRBV24-1	12	TRBJ2-7	-	few	CATSDPRGLRTF	TGTGCCACCAGTGACCCCCGGGGTTTACGGACGTTC
TRBV27	14	TRBJ1-5	-	-	CASSLSSPDQPQHF	TGTGCCAGCAGTTTATCCAGCCCGGATCAGCCCCAGCATTTT
TRBV23-1	9	TRBJ1-2	-	many	CASRSGYTF	TGCGCCAGCAGGAGCGGCTACACCTTC
TRBV5-5	15	TRBJ2-1	-	many	CASVGSVGGRSEQFF	TGTGCCAGCGTCGGGAGCGTTGGGGGGCGCAGTGAGCAGTTCTTC
TRBV5-8	16	TRBJ1-5	-	few	CASSGFQGLSNQPQHF	TGTGCCAGCAGCGGATTTCAGGGCCTCAGCAATCAGCCCCAGCATTTT
TRBV5-6	18	TRBJ1-6	TRBD1	-	CASSIYIRGLSYNSPLHF	TGTGCCAGCAGCATCTATATCAGGGGGCTCTCCTATAATTCACCCCTCCACTTT
TRBV12-3/TRBV12-4	21	TRBJ2-1	TRBD1	many	CASSPILGQGSNPSKYNEQFF	TGTGCCAGCAGTCCTATCTTGGGACAGGGGTCTAACCCGAGCAAGTACAATGAGCAGTTCTTC
TRBV15	15	TRBJ2-5	-	-	CATSRDIGGQETQYF	TGTGCCACCAGCAGAGATATCGGGGGCCAAGAGACCCAGTACTTC
TRBV2	13	TRBJ1-4	TRBD1	few	CASRQGINEKLFF	TGTGCCAGCCGACAGGGTATTAATGAAAAACTGTTTTTT
TRBV10-3	12	TRBJ1-2	-	many	CAISDSNYGYTF	TGTGCCATCAGCGACAGTAACTATGGCTACACCTTC
TRBV30	13	TRBJ1-1	-	-	CAWSVRLNTEAFF	TGTGCCTGGAGTGTACGGTTGAACACTGAAGCTTTCTTT
TRBV5-1	14	TRBJ1-2	-	once	CASTSSPGDYGYTF	TGCGCCAGCACCTCTTCCCCCGGGGACTATGGCTACACCTTC
TRBV7-9	15	TRBJ1-6	-	-	CASSLGDTHRAGLHF	TGTGCCAGCAGCTTAGGCGACACCCATCGCGCGGGTCTCCACTTT
TRBV25-1	15	TRBJ2-7	TRBD2	few	CASSDGLAGVYEQYF	TGTGCCAGCAGTGATGGACTAGCGGGAGTCTACGAGCAGTACTTC
TRBV4-1	17	TRBJ1-6	-	-	CASSQEAHGTEGSPLHF	TGCGCCAGCAGCCAAGAAGCCCACGGGACGGAAGGTTCACCCCTCCACTTT
TRBV15	15	TRBJ1-2	TRBD1	few	CATSRPGQGSFGYTF	TGTGCCACCAGCAGACCGGGACAGGGTTCGTTTGGCTACACCTTC
TRBV7-2	12	TRBJ2-7	-	-	CASSFVPYEQYF	TGTGCCAGCAGCTTTGTACCCTACGAGCAGTACTTC
TRBV7-2	13	TRBJ2-2	-	few	CASSPLERRELFF	TGTGCCAGCAGCCCCTTGGAAAGGCGGGAGCTGTTTTTT
TRBV7-6	15	TRBJ1-5	-	-	CASSLAGQASQPQHF	TGTGCCAGCAGCTTAGCAGGCCAGGCCAGTCAGCCCCAGCATTTT